The 7 T cell receptor beta chains given below trace back to one sample, sequenced in a study of T-cell memory formation after mild COVID-19. From the 5' RACE reads, TCRdb called clonotypes with MiXCR, one entry per CDR3 protein. Seen here are about 500,000 distinct CDR3 sequences, around 21% observed once, and the top ten hold approximately 13%. Sequencing used PBMCs or a T cell subset sorted from them (not recorded which). The receptor set was obtained from an adult woman who had mild COVID-19 (a few samples of this study predate the infection). Cell type and time point are not known.

This clonotype was counted a few times. This chain connects TRBV19 to TRBJ1-5; D ambiguous. This CDR3 has 13 amino acids. V gave up 5 bases and J gave up 6 bases, with 11 bases separating them. Germline lookup yields CDR1 LNHDA and CDR2 SQIVND (reference sequence). The CDR3 DNA sequence: TGTGCCAGTAGTCGAGGGCAGGCTCAGCCCCAGCATTTT. It is translated as CASSRGQAQPQHF.

In its sample, this clonotype was seen once. V and J are TRBV4-2 and TRBJ2-7; D gene ambiguous. V lost 1 base to trimming and J lost 3 bases, with 13 bases between them. The CDR3 runs 15 residues. From germline, CDR1 is LGHNA and CDR2 YNFKEQ. The CDR3 sequence is CASSQGVLSFYEQYF. The CDR3 DNA reads TGTGCCAGCAGCCAAGGGGTCCTCTCTTTCTACGAGCAGTACTTC.

The genes are TRBV5-1 and TRBJ2-1; 14 nucleotides line up with TRBD2. V lost 4 bases and J lost 7; bases outside the gene matches: 4. The germline V gene has CDR1 SGHRS and CDR2 YFSETQ. The CDR3 is made up of 15 amino acids. For the CDR3, the DNA is TGCGCCAGCAGCATTAGGACTAGCGGGAGGAATGAGCAGTTCTTC. It codes for CASSIRTSGRNEQFF.

The chain couples TRBV6-6 to TRBJ2-7, with 9 bases lining up with TRBD1. The CDR3 extends over 14 amino acids. Unmatched junction bases numbered 8, after V lost 4 bases and J lost 7 bases. Germline V gene sequence: CDR1 MNHNY, CDR2 SVGAGI (reference sequence). The chain's CDR3 is CASSFGQGKGEQYF. DNA for the CDR3: TGTGCCAGCAGTTTCGGACAGGGGAAGGGTGAGCAGTACTTC.

This clonotype has more than one count but fewer than ten. The chain combines TRBV20-1 with TRBJ1-2; 7 nucleotides line up with TRBD1. Germline assignment: CDR1 DFQATT and CDR2 SNEGSKA (reference sequence). V lost 5 bases and J lost 8; bases outside the gene matches: 11. There are 13 residues in the CDR3. Here the CDR3 reads CSAPRTSGGGYTF. Written as DNA, the CDR3 is TGCAGTGCTCCAAGGACCTCAGGGGGGGGCTACACCTTC.

The rearrangement joins TRBV9 to TRBJ1-2, with TRBD1 identical over 9 bases. The CDR3 totals 17 residues. Germline CDR1 SGDLS, CDR2 YYNGEE. V lost 4 bases, J lost 6 bases, and 16 bases stayed unmatched. The CDR3 nucleotides read TGTGCCAGCAGCCCCCGGGACAGGGAGGCACTCCGCCATGGCTACACCTTC. Translation: CASSPRDREALRHGYTF.

The chain joins TRBV4-1 to TRBJ2-7, with a possible D match to TRBD2 (5 bases). Germline assignment: CDR1 MGHRA and CDR2 YSYEKL. The CDR3 totals 16 residues. Trimming left V 3 bases short and J 2 bases short, with 17 bases between. DNA for the CDR3: TGCGCCAGCAGCCAGATAACTAGTGCCGGACCCTACGAGCAGTACTTC. It is translated as CASSQITSAGPYEQYF.